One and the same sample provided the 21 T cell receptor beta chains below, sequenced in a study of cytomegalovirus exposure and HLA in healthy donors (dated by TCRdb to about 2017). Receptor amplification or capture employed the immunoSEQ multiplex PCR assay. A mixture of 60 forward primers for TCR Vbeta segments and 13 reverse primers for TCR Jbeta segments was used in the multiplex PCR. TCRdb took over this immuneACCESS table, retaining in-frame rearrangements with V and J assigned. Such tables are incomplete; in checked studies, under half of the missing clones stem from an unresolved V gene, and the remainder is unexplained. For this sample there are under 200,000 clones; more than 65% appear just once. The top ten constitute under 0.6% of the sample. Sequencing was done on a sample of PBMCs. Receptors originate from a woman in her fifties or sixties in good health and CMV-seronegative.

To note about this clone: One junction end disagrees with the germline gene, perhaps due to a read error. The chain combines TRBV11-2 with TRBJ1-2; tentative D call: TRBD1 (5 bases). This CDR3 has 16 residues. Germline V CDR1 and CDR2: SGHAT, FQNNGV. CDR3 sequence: CTSSLGGAGGVYGYTF. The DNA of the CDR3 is TGTACCAGCAGCCTCGGAGGTGCAGGAGGGGTTTATGGCTACACCTTC.

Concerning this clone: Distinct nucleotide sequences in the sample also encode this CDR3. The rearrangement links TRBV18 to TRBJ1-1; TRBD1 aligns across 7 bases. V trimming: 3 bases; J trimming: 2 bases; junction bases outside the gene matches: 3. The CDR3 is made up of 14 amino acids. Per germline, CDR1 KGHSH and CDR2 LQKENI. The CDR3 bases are TGTGCCAGCTCACCGGGACAGTCTAACACTGAAGCTTTCTTT. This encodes CASSPGQSNTEAFF.

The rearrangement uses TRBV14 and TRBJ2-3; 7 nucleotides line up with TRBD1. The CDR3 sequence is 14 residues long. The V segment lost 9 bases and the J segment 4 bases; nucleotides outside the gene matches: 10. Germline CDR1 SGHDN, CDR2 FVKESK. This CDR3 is CASQRGQSADTQYF. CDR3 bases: TGTGCCAGTCAGAGGGGACAGTCCGCAGATACGCAGTATTTT.

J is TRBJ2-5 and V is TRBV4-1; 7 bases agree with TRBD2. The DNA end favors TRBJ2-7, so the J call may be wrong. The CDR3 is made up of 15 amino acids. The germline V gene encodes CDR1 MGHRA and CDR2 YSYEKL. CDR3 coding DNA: TGCGCCAGCAGCCAATGGGCCAGGGAGGGCTCCGAGCAGTACTTC. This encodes CASSQWAREGSEQYF.

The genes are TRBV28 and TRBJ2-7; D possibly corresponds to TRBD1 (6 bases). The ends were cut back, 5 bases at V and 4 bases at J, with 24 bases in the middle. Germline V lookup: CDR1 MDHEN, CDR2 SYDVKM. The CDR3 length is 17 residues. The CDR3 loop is CASSPTGPGRYPYEQYF. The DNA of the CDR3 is TGTGCCAGCAGTCCTACAGGGCCCGGCAGATACCCATACGAGCAGTACTTC.

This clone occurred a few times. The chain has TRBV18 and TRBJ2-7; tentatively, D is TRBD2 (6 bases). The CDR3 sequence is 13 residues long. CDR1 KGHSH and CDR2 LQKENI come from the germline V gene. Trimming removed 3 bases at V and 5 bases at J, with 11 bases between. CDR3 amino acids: CASSPQGGHEQYF. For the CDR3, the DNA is TGTGCCAGCTCACCCCAGGGAGGTCACGAGCAGTACTTC.

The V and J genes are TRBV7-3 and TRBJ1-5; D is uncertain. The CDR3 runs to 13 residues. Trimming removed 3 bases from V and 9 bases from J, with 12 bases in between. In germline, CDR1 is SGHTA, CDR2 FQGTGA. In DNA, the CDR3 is TGTGCCAGCAGCTTGGAGGGTTTCGGGCCCCAGCATTTT. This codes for CASSLEGFGPQHF.

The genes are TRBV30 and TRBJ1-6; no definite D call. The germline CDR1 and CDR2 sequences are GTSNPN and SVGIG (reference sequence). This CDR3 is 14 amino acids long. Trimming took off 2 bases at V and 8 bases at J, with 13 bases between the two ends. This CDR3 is CAWSLSGMDSPLHF. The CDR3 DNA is TGTGCCTGGAGTCTCTCGGGGATGGATTCACCCCTCCACTTT.

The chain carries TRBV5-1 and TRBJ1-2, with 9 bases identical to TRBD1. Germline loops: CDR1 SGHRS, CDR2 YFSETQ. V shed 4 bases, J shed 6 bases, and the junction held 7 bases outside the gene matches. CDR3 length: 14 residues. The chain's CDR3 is CASSRDREADGYTF. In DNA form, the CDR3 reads TGCGCCAGCAGCCGGGACAGGGAAGCCGATGGCTACACCTTC.

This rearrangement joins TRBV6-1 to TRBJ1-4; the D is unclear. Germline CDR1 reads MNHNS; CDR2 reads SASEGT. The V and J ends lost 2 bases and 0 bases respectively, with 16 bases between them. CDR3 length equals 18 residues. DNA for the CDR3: TGTGCCAGCAGTGAATTGGGAGTGGCCATTGCAACTAATGAAAAACTGTTTTTT. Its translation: CASSELGVAIATNEKLFF.

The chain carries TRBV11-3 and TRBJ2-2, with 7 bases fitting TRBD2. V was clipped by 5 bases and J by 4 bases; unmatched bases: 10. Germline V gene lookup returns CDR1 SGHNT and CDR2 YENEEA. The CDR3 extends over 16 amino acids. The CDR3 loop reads CASSKRTSEPTGELFF. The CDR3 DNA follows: TGTGCCAGCAGCAAAAGAACTAGCGAACCCACCGGGGAGCTGTTTTTT.

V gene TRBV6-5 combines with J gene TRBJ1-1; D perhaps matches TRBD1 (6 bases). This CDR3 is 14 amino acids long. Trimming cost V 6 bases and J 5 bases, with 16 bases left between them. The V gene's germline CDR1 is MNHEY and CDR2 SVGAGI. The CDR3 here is CASRVEQGYTEAFF. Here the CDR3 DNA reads TGTGCCAGCAGGGTGGAACAGGGTTATACTGAAGCTTTCTTT.

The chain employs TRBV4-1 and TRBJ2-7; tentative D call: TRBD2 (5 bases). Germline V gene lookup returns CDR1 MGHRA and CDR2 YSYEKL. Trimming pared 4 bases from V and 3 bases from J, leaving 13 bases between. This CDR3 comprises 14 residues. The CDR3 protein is CASSPGGRLYEQYF. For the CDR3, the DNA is TGCGCCAGCAGCCCCGGAGGACGCCTCTACGAGCAGTACTTC.

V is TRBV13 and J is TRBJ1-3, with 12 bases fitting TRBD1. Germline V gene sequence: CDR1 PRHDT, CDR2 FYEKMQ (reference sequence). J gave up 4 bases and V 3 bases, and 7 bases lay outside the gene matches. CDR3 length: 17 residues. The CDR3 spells CASSFLGTGGFGNTIYF. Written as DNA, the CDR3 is TGTGCCAGCAGCTTCTTAGGGACAGGGGGCTTCGGAAACACCATATATTTT. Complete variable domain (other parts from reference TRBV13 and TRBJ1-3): AAGVIQSPRHLIKEKRETATLKCYPIPRHDTVYWYQQGPGQDPQFLISFYEKMQSDKGSIPDRFSAQQFSDYHSELNMSSLELGDSALYFCASSFLGTGGFGNTIYFGEGSWLTVV.

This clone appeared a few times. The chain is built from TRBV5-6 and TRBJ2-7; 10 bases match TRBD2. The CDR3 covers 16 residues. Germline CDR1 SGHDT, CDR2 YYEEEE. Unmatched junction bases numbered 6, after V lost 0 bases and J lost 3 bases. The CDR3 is CASSLGLAGVFYEQYF. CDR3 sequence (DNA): TGTGCCAGCAGCTTGGGACTAGCGGGCGTATTCTACGAGCAGTACTTC.

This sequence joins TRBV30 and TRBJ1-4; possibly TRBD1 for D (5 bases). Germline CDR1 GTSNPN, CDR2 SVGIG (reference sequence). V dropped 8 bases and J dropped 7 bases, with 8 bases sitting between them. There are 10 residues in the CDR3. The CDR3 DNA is TGTGCCCAGGGATTTGAAAAACTGTTTTTT. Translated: CAQGFEKLFF.

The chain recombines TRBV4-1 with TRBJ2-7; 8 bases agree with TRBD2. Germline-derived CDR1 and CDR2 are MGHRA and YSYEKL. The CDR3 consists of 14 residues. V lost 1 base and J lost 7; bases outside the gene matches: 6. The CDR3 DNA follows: TGCGCCAGCAGCCAAGCCCCACTAGCGGAAGAGCAGTACTTC. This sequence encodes CASSQAPLAEEQYF.

This chain's CDR3 is CASSEAGRSSPLHF. CDR3 bases: TGTGCCAGCAGTGAGGCGGGACGATCTTCACCCCTCCACTTT. This rearrangement joins TRBV2 to TRBJ1-6; tentative D call: TRBD1 (5 bases). The CDR3 runs 14 residues. Germline lookup yields CDR1 SNHLY and CDR2 FYNNEI. Trimming removed 3 bases from V and 9 bases from J, with 12 bases in between.

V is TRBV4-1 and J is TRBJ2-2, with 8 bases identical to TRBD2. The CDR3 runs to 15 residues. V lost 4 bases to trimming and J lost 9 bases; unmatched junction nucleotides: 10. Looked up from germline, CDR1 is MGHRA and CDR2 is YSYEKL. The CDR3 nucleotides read TGCGCCAGCAGCCTAGATCCGCGCGGGAGGTGGGAGCTGTTTTTT. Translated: CASSLDPRGRWELFF.

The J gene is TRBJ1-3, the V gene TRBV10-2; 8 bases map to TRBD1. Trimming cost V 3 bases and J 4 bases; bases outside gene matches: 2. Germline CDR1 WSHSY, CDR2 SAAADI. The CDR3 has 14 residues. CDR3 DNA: TGCGCCAGCAGTGAAACAGGGGGAGGAAACACCATATATTTT. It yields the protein CASSETGGGNTIYF.

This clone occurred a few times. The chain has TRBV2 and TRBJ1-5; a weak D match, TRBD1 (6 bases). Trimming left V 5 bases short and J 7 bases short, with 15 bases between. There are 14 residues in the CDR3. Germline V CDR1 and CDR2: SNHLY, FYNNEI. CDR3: CASSTGPHGQPQHF. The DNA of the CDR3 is TGTGCCAGCAGTACAGGGCCCCACGGCCAGCCCCAGCATTTT.